This TCR beta chain was obtained from a study of blood T cells in healthy people across ages. Through a sample-barcoded 5' primer and a J-beta primer mix, a second PCR was run for about 6 to 12 cycles. A single record per CDR3 protein comes from TCRdb applying MiXCR to the 5' RACE reads. The sample yields 1.5 million to 2 million distinct CDR3 sequences, approximately 50% seen once. General study results and limits: The study lacked donor CMV status, which possibly confounded expanded clonotype changes. Naive T cell percentage showed a strong correlation with the diversity of TCR beta.

About this clonotype: Antigen specificity is unknown.

Trimming removed 5 bases at V and 5 bases at J, with 13 bases between. The CDR3 covers 13 residues. The germline V gene encodes CDR1 MDHEN and CDR2 SYDVKM. Sequenced input: blood. The V and J genes are TRBV28 and TRBJ2-7; D perhaps matches TRBD1 (5 bases). This TCR was sampled from a woman in her forties in good health. The CDR3 loop is CASSVVRADEQYF. As DNA, the CDR3 is TGTGCCAGCAGTGTGGTCAGGGCGGACGAGCAGTACTTC.